Described below is a single TCR beta chain sequence and its context. Its target is not known. Germline trimming cut 6 bases from V and 2 bases from J; bases unmatched to any gene: 7. Germline lookup yields CDR1 MDHEN and CDR2 SYDVKM. The CDR3 loop spans 16 amino acids. Assay: immunoSEQ multiplex PCR; the TCRdb copy retains only in-frame clones and omits some. Of approximately 82,000 clones in the sample, around 85% are singletons; the top ten hold around 2.5%. At cycle 4 day 1, cycle 7 day 1, and baseline, blood was sampled. The data belong to a study of OX40 agonist ivuxolimab in advanced cancers. Background on the study: The patients received agonistic anti-OX40 (CD134) antibody ivuxolimab. Overall study findings and caveats: Circulating CD4+ and CD8+ T cells showed clonal expansion by week 6 at 0.1 to 3.0 mg/kg.

This receptor was obtained from an adult with an advanced solid tumor such as melanoma, head and neck, liver or kidney cancer. The source was CD4+ or CD8+ T cells sorted from blood, collected in a trial of the OX40 agonist ivuxolimab. The chain uses TRBV28 and TRBJ1-3, with 10 bases aligning to TRBD1. The CDR3 spells CASSPGTGVPGNTIYF. The CDR3 DNA reads as TGTGCCAGCAGCCCCGGGACAGGGGTCCCTGGAAACACCATATATTTT. The entire variable domain, with the rest obtained from reference TRBV28 and TRBJ1-3, is as follows: DVKVTQSSRYLVKRTGEKVFLECVQDMDHENMFWYRQDPGLGLRLIYFSYDVKMKEKGDIPEGYSVSREKKERFSLILESASTNQTSMYLCASSPGTGVPGNTIYFGEGSWLTVV.